This T cell receptor (beta chain) was observed in a study of blood T cell repertoires in COVID-19. Turning to the study itself: Samples representing acute and convalescent COVID-19 were sourced from the United States, Italy and Spain. T cells, B-cell-depleted T cells, or PBMCs supplied cDNA or gDNA.

CDR3 length: 16 amino acids. V lost 0 bases to trimming and J lost 7 bases; unmatched junction nucleotides: 12. The germline CDR1 and CDR2 sequences are SGDLS and YYNGEE. Per the original methods: Reference gene primers were amplified, and this amplification served to estimate nucleated cell counts. Clones were read by immunoSEQ multiplex PCR, and TCRdb kept only the in-frame ones, dropping some. V, J and clone size are those of that table, while D and trimming were read from the DNA. The sample carries approximately 85,000 clones, 70% to 90% recorded once. The TCR originated in a woman in her seventies with active or convalescent COVID-19. V gene TRBV9 combines with J gene TRBJ1-2; TRBD1 matches at 7 bases. The sample comprised peripheral blood. Here the CDR3 DNA reads TGTGCCAGCAGCGTAGCGGCTCTAAGGGCAGGGGGTGGCTACACCTTC. Its translation is CASSVAALRAGGGYTF.